This is a list of T cell receptor beta chains from one sample in a study of beta chain features in type 1 diabetes. Data came from immunoSEQ multiplex PCR; TCRdb stores just in-frame clones and leaves some out. The table has a few hundred thousand clones, 10% to 15% seen once; the top ten hold approximately 0.015%. Material for sequencing was naive CD4+ T cells from blood. The receptors originated from a man between 18 and 35 years old in good health. CDR3s include the opening cysteine and the closing phenylalanine or tryptophan. A D gene is named only where the DNA matches it firmly. Clone sizes are given selectively: once, few, many, or a class where the clone is expanded.

>TRBJ1-1|-|-|TRBV5-6
CASRERFKVSETEAFF
TGTGCCAGCAGAGAGCGATTTAAGGTTTCGGAAACTGAAGCTTTCTTT
>TRBJ2-5|-|-|TRBV7-2
CASSLAGRVQETQYF
TGTGCCAGCAGCTTAGCCGGGCGGGTGCAAGAGACCCAGTACTTC
>TRBJ2-2|-|TRBD2|TRBV9
CASSVGLAGGRTGELFF
TGTGCCAGCAGCGTGGGATTAGCGGGAGGAAGGACCGGGGAGCTGTTTTTT
>TRBJ2-3|-|-|TRBV5-1
CASSTGRLGDTQYF
TGCGCCAGCAGTACGGGTAGACTGGGTGACACGCAGTATTTT
>TRBJ2-5|-|TRBD1|TRBV2
CASRGRRDRQETQYF
TGTGCCAGCAGGGGACGCCGGGACAGGCAAGAGACCCAGTACTTC
>TRBJ2-1|-|TRBD2|TRBV27
CASSLTSVVYNEQFF
TGTGCCAGCAGTTTAACTAGCGTCGTCTACAATGAGCAGTTCTTC
>TRBJ2-5|few|TRBD2|TRBV6-5
CASRRPGRGGETQYF
TGTGCCAGCAGACGCCCGGGGAGGGGCGGTGAGACCCAGTACTTC
>TRBJ1-2|few|-|TRBV7-3
CASSPSPGTVGGTF
TGTGCCAGCAGCCCCAGTCCCGGGACCGTCGGGGGCACCTTC
>TRBJ2-1|-|TRBD1|TRBV5-5
CASSRRTGIDEQFF
TGTGCCAGCAGCCGAAGGACAGGGATCGATGAGCAGTTCTTC
>TRBJ2-1|-|TRBD2|TRBV30
CAWSGATSGRNWNEQFF
TGTGCCTGGAGTGGGGCCACTAGCGGGAGGAATTGGAATGAGCAGTTCTTC
>TRBJ2-3|-|-|TRBV5-4
CASSLAGTDTQYF
TGTGCCAGCAGCTTGGCCGGCACAGATACGCAGTATTTT
>TRBJ1-5|-|TRBD1|TRBV19
CASSLSRDRISNQPQHF
TGTGCCAGTAGCCTATCCCGGGACAGGATTAGCAATCAGCCCCAGCATTTT
>TRBJ1-5|few|-|TRBV29-1
CSALKITGGPQHF
TGCAGCGCCCTTAAGATTACCGGGGGACCCCAGCATTTT
>TRBJ1-1|-|-|TRBV6-5
CASSYSFGNTEAFF
TGTGCCAGCAGTTACTCGTTCGGGAACACTGAAGCTTTCTTT
>TRBJ2-3|few|-|TRBV4-3
CASSQDTGYTDTQYF
TGCGCCAGCAGCCAAGATACAGGTTACACAGATACGCAGTATTTT
>TRBJ2-1|few|TRBD2|TRBV7-3
CASSLRRGAYNEQFF
TGTGCCAGCAGCTTAAGACGGGGGGCCTACAATGAGCAGTTCTTC
>TRBJ1-5|-|-|TRBV2
CASGQSYSNQPQHF
TGTGCCAGCGGACAGTCGTATAGCAATCAGCCCCAGCATTTT
>TRBJ2-7|-|TRBD2|TRBV28
CASSPEPSGTSYEQYF
TGTGCCAGCAGTCCCGAACCTAGCGGGACCAGCTACGAGCAGTACTTC
>TRBJ2-5|few|TRBD1|TRBV10-3
CASSRDSVQETQYF
TGTGCCAGCAGTAGGGACAGCGTCCAAGAGACCCAGTACTTC
>TRBJ2-3|few|-|TRBV6-5
CASSYSPGAVDTQYF
TGTGCCAGCAGTTACTCACCAGGGGCGGTAGATACGCAGTATTTT
>TRBJ2-2|-|-|TRBV28
CASSGGGRNTGELFF
TGTGCCAGCAGTGGGGGCGGGAGGAACACCGGGGAGCTGTTTTTT
>TRBJ2-3|few|TRBD2|TRBV9
CASSVGGWASGSTDTQYF
TGTGCCAGCAGCGTAGGGGGCTGGGCTAGCGGGAGCACAGATACGCAGTATTTT
>TRBJ1-2|few|-|TRBV30
CAWSEGLSYTF
TGTGCCTGGAGTGAGGGACTTAGCTACACCTTC
>TRBJ1-1|-|TRBD1|TRBV7-2
CASSLRDRSEAFF
TGTGCCAGCAGCTTGAGGGACAGGAGTGAAGCTTTCTTT
>TRBJ1-2|-|-|TRBV6-6
CASSPGNYGYTF
TGTGCCAGCAGCCCAGGGAACTATGGCTACACCTTC
>TRBJ2-3|-|-|TRBV14
CASSQSGNTQYF
TGTGCCAGCAGCCAGTCGGGGAATACGCAGTATTTT
>TRBJ2-5|-|-|TRBV5-1
CASSSGVGETQYF
TGCGCCAGCAGCTCCGGGGTTGGAGAGACCCAGTACTTC
>TRBJ2-5|few|TRBD2|TRBV4-3
CASSQHGVAGGSGETQYF
TGCGCCAGCAGCCAACATGGGGTAGCGGGAGGGTCGGGAGAGACCCAGTACTTC
>TRBJ2-7|-|-|TRBV29-1
CSVGQQNSYEQYF
TGCAGCGTGGGACAACAGAACTCCTACGAGCAGTACTTC